The rows below give T cell receptor beta chains drawn from one sample of a study of T cells after yellow fever vaccination. One entry per CDR3 protein results from TCRdb running MiXCR on the 5' RACE reads. The profile covers around 250,000 distinct CDR3 sequences, with around 5.3% appearing a single time and less than 3.5% taken by the ten largest. The specimen was CD4+ T cells sorted from PBMCs, collected on the day of the yellow fever booster vaccination. The receptors shown here come from a man between 18 and 29 years old who received the YFV17D yellow fever vaccine. Each CDR3 is given without its conserved first and last residue. Fields, in order: V gene, J gene, CDR3 protein.

TRBV24-1,TRBJ2-3,ATSDGGRGTDTQY
TRBV10-3,TRBJ1-1,AISGTGYNTEAF
TRBV10-3,TRBJ1-2,AIRGTAGDYGYT
TRBV6-5,TRBJ2-1,ASSYRGAGDNEQF
TRBV7-2,TRBJ1-1,ASSLGYQGMNTEAF
TRBV6-2/TRBV6-3,TRBJ2-7,ASSEGQGAYEQY
TRBV4-3,TRBJ2-5,ASSQDQVSQETQY
TRBV5-1,TRBJ2-7,ASSATGLRSYEQY
TRBV5-1,TRBJ2-3,ASSFSRGSSTDTQY
TRBV6-5,TRBJ1-3,ASSGGGTSSGNTIY
TRBV20-1,TRBJ2-3,SARALGRGSTDTQY
TRBV6-2/TRBV6-3,TRBJ2-5,ASVTGGGQETQY
TRBV6-2/TRBV6-3,TRBJ2-3,ASSYRGESDTQY
TRBV12-3/TRBV12-4,TRBJ2-1,ASSWDVDEQF